This TCR beta chain was found in a study of shared clonotypes between healthy human individuals. Study-level information: Each donor's CD4 naive and CD4 memory cells filled three plates apiece, CD8 naive two, and CD8 memory one.

Study-level findings and limits: Non-shared clonotypes were found to have lower generation probabilities than the clonotypes that were shared by all four of the sorted-subset donors. The authors expected sequencing depth to affect clonotype sharing among donors.

Source study methods: Filtering differed, since immunoSEQ gave only junction sequences and no quality scores. The method was immunoSEQ multiplex PCR; TCRdb's version includes in-frame clones alone and lacks a portion of them. V, J and clone size are taken as reported in that table, and D and trimming were inferred from the DNA itself. This table holds approximately 1.5 million clones, around 98.5% found once. The CDR3 spans 19 residues. Germline V gene data show CDR1 as SGHDN and CDR2 as FVKESK. V trimming: 4 bases; J trimming: 0 bases; junction bases outside the gene matches: 6. As to this clone: The antigen remains unidentified.

The TCR comes from a man aged 25-40 years in good health. This chain connects TRBV14 to TRBJ2-1; 16 bases are shared with TRBD2. The specimen sequenced was naive CD4+ T cells sorted from blood. Subset indicated: CD45RA+ positively selected. The CDR3 region is CASSLGTSGRGSSYNEQFF. CDR3 sequence (DNA): TGTGCCAGCAGCCTCGGGACTAGCGGGAGGGGGAGCTCCTACAATGAGCAGTTCTTC. Full variable domain (outside the CDR3, taken from reference TRBV14 and TRBJ2-1): EAGVTQFPSHSVIEKGQTVTLRCDPISGHDNLYWYRRVMGKEIKFLLHFVKESKQDESGMPNNRFLAERTGGTYSTLKVQPAELEDSGVYFCASSLGTSGRGSSYNEQFFGPGTRLTVL.